This passage covers 4 T cell receptor beta chains from one sample sequenced in a study of human T cells and chemical hapten exposure. Indicated time point: patch test 3, about 24 weeks after DPC sensitization. Treatment reported: therapeutic diphenylcyclopropenone sensitization with weekly scalp DPC. One entry per CDR3 protein, called by TCRdb with MiXCR from the RACE reads. The table has around 150,000 distinct CDR3 sequences, 25% to 35% seen once. The sample consisted of whole blood, taken in connection with sensitization to the hapten diphenylcyclopropenone (DPC). Source of these receptors: a woman aged 18-29 years with alopecia areata. Some clones in this sample may be carry-over from other donors' samples.

A few counts support this clonotype. V is TRBV5-6 and J is TRBJ2-1; 7 nucleotides agree with TRBD2. Trimming at V came to 2 bases and at J to 0 bases, leaving 5 bases not matched to a gene. Germline V gene lookup returns CDR1 SGHDT and CDR2 YYEEEE. The CDR3 length is 16 residues. The CDR3 bases are TGTGCCAGCAGCTTTTGGGGGGGAGTCTCCTACAATGAGCAGTTCTTC. Residues: CASSFWGGVSYNEQFF.

The chain is built from TRBV4-2 and TRBJ2-1; 9 bases fit TRBD2. With 2 bases clipped from V and 3 bases from J, the junction kept 5 bases outside the gene matches. This CDR3 is built from 16 residues. CDR1 and CDR2 from the germline V gene are LGHNA and YNFKEQ. The CDR3 loop is CASSQRSGGNYNEQFF. CDR3 bases: TGTGCCAGCAGCCAACGGAGCGGGGGGAACTACAATGAGCAGTTCTTC.

The chain recombines TRBV7-3 with TRBJ2-2; 11 bases align to TRBD2. Losses at the gene ends were 0 bases for V and 2 bases for J; bases not matched to a gene: 8. This CDR3 has 19 amino acids. CDR1 and CDR2 from the germline V gene are SGHTA and FQGTGA. CDR3 DNA sequence: TGTGCCAGCAGCTTAACTAGCGGGAGGGCCATGGCCAACACCGGGGAGCTGTTTTTT. Protein: CASSLTSGRAMANTGELFF.

A few counts support this clonotype. This chain connects TRBV9 to TRBJ2-2; D uncertain. Germline V gives CDR1 SGDLS, CDR2 YYNGEE. CDR3 size: 12 residues. V gave up 5 bases and J gave up 6 bases, with 8 bases separating them. CDR3 residues: CASRGSSGELFF. CDR3 bases: TGTGCCAGCAGGGGGTCCTCCGGGGAGCTGTTTTTT.